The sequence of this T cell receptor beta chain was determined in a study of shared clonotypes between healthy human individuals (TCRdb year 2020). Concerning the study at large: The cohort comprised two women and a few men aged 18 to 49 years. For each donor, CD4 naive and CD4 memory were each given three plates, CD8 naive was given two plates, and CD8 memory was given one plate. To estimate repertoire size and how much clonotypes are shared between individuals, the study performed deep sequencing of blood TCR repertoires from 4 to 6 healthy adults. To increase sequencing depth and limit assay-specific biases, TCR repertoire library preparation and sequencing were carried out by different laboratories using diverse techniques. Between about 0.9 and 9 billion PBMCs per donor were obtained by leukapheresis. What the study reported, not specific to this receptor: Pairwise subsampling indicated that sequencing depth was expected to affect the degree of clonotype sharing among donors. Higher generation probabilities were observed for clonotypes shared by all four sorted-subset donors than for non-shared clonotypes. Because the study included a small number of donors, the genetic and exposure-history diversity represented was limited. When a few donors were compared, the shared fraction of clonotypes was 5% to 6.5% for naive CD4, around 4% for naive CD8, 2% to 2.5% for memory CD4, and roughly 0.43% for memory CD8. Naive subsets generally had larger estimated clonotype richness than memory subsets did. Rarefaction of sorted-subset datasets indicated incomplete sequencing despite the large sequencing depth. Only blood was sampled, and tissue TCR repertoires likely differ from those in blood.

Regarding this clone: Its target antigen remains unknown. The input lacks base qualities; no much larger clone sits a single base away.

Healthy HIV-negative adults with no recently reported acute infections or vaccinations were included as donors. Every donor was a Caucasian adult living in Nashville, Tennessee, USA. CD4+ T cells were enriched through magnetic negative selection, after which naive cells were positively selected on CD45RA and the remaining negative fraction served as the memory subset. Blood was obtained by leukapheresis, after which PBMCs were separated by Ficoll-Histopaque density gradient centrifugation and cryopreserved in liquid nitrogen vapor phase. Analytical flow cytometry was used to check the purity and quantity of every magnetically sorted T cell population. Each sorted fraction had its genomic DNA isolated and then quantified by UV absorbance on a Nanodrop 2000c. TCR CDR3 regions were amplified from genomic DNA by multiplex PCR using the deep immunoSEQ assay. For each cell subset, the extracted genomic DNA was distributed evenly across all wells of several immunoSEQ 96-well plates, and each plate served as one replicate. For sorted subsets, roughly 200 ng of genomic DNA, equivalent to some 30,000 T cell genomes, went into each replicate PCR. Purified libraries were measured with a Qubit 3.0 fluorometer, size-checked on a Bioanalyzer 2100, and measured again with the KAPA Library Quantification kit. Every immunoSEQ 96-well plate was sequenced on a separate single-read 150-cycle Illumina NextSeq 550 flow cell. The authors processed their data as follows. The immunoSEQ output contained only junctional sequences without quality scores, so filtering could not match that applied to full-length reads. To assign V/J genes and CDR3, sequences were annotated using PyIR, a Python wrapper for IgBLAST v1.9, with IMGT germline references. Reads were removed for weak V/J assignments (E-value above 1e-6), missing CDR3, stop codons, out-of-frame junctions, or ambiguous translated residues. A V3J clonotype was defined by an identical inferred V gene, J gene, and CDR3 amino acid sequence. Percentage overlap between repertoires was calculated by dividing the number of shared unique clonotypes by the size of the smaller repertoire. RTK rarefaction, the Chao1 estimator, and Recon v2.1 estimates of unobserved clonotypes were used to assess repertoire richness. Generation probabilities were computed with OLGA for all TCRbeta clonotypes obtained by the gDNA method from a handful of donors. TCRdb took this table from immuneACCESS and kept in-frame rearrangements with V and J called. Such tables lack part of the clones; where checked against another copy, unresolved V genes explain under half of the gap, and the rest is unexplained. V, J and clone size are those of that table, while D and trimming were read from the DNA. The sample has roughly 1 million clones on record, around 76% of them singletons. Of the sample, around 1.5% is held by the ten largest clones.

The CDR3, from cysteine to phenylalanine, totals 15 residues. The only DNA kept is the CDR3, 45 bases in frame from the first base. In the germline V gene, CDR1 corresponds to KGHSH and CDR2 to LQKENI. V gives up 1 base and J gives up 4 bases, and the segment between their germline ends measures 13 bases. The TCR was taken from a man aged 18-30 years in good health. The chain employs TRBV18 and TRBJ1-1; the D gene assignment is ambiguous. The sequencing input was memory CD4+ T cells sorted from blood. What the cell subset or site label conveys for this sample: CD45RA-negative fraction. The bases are TGTGCCAGCTCACCACAGGTAACTATGGGCACTGAAGCTTTCTTT. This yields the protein CASSPQVTMGTEAFF.